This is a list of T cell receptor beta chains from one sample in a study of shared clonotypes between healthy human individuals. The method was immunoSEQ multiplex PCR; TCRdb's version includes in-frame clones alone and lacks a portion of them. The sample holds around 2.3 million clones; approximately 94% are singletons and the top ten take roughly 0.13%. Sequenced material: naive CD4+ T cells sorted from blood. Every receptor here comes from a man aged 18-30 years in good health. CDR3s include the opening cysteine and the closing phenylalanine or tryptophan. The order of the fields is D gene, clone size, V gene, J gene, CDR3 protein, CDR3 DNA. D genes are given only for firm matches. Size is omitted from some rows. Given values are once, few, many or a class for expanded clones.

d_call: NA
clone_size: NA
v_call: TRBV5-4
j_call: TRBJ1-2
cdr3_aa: CASSSTGTLYGYTF
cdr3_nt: TGTGCCAGCAGCTCTACCGGGACTCTTTATGGCTACACCTTC

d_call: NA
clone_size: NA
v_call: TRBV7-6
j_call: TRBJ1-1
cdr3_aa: CASSAQENTEAFF
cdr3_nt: TGTGCCAGCAGCGCCCAGGAGAACACTGAAGCTTTCTTT

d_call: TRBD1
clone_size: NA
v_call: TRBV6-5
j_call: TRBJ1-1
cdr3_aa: CASTDRVNTEAFF
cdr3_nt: TGTGCCAGCACCGACAGGGTCAACACTGAAGCTTTCTTT

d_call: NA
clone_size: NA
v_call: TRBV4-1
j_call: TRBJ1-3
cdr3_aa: CASRLRHMPIRNTIYF
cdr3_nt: TGCGCCAGCAGGCTCCGTCACATGCCCATTCGAAACACCATATATTTT

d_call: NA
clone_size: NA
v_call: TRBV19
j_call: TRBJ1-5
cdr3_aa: CASAVGSNQPQHF
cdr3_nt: TGTGCCAGTGCGGTTGGCAGCAATCAGCCCCAGCATTTT

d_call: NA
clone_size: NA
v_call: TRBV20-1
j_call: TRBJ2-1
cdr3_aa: CSARNNEQFF
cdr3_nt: TGCAGTGCTAGGAACAATGAGCAGTTCTTC

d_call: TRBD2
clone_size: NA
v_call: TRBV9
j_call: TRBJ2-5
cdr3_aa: CASSVTPGLALGETQYF
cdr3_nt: TGTGCCAGCAGCGTCACGCCGGGACTAGCGTTAGGAGAGACCCAGTACTTC

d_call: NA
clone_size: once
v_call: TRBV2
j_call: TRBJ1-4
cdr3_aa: CASSELQTLYEKLFF
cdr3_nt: TGTGCCAGCAGTGAATTACAGACTCTATATGAAAAACTGTTTTTT

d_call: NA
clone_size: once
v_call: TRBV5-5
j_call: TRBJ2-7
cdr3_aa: CASSPTVNSYEQYF
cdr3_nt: TGTGCCAGCAGCCCGACAGTGAACTCCTACGAGCAGTACTTC

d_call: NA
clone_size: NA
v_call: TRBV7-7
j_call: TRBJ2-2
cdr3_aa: CASSLGASGELFF
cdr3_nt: TGTGCTAGCAGCTTAGGAGCGAGCGGGGAGCTGTTTTTT

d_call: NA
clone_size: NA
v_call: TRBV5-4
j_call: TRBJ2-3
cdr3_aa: CASSLEGEGDTQYF
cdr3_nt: TGTGCCAGCAGCTTGGAAGGGGAAGGAGATACGCAGTATTTT

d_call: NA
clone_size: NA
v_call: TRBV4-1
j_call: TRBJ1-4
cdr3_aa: CASSQRVGESEKLFF
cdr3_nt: TGCGCCAGCAGCCAAAGGGTAGGGGAGAGTGAAAAACTGTTTTTT

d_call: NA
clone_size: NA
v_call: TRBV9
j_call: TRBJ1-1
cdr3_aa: CASSPQVGTEAFF
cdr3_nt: TGTGCCAGCAGCCCCCAAGTGGGGACTGAAGCTTTCTTT

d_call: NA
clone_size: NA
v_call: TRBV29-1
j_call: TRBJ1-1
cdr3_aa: CSVTGTPKGNTEAFF
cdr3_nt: TGCAGCGTGACCGGGACTCCTAAGGGGAACACTGAAGCTTTCTTT

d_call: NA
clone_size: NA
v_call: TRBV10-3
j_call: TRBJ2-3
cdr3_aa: CATRDTPSTDTQYF
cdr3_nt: TGTGCCACACGGGACACCCCTAGCACAGATACGCAGTATTTT

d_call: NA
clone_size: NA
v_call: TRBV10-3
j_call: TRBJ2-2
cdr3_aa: CAISEKAVGAGELFF
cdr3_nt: TGTGCCATCAGTGAAAAGGCCGTAGGAGCCGGGGAGCTGTTTTTT

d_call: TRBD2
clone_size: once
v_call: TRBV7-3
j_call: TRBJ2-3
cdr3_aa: CASSQGLAGGRADTQYF
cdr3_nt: TGTGCCAGCAGCCAAGGACTAGCGGGGGGTCGGGCAGATACGCAGTATTTT

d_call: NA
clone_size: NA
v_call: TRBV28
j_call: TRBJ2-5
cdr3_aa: CASSTRTEGSETQYF
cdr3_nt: TGTGCCAGCAGTACTCGGACGGAGGGATCGGAGACCCAGTACTTC

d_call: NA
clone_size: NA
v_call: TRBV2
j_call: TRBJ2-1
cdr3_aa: CASSVYNEQFF
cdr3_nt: TGTGCCAGCAGTGTGTACAATGAGCAGTTCTTC

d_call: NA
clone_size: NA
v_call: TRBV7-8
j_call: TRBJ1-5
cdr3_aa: CASSLAGGTRPQHF
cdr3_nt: TGTGCCAGCAGCTTAGCAGGGGGGACTAGGCCCCAGCATTTT

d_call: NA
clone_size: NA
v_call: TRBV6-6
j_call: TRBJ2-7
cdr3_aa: CASSYQGNNYEQYF
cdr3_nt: TGTGCCAGCAGTTATCAGGGTAATAACTACGAGCAGTACTTC

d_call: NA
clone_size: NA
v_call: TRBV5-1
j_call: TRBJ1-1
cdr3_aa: CASSTNRVNTEAFF
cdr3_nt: TGCGCCAGCAGCACAAACAGGGTGAACACTGAAGCTTTCTTT

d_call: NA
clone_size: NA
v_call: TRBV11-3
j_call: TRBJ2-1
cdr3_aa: CASSPGHLNEQFF
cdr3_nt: TGTGCCAGCAGCCCGGGACATCTTAATGAGCAGTTCTTC

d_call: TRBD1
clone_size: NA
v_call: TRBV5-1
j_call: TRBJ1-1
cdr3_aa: CASSLAGDRNTEAFF
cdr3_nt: TGCGCCAGCAGCTTGGCAGGGGACAGAAACACTGAAGCTTTCTTT

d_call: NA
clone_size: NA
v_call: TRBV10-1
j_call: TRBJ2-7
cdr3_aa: CASSESAGTYEQYF
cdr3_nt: TGCGCCAGCAGTGAGTCCGCCGGGACCTACGAGCAGTACTTC

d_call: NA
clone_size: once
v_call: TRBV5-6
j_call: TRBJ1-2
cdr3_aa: CASSLGRASYGYTF
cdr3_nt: TGTGCCAGCAGCTTAGGCAGGGCTAGCTATGGCTACACCTTC

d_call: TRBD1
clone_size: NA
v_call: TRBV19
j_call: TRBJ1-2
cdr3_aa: CASSIEVGQLYGYTF
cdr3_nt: TGTGCCAGTAGTATAGAGGTGGGACAGCTCTATGGCTACACCTTC

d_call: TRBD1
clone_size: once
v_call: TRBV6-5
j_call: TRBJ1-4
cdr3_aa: CASSQTGGVYEKLFF
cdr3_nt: TGTGCCAGCAGTCAGACAGGGGGCGTTTATGAAAAACTGTTTTTT

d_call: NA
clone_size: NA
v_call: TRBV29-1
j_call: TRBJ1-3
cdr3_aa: CSVGLSGSGNTIYF
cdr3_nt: TGCAGCGTGGGGCTCAGCGGCTCTGGAAACACCATATATTTT

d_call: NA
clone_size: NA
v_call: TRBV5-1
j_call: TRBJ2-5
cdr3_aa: CASSTGVGETQYF
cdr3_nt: TGCGCCAGCAGTACGGGGGTTGGGGAGACCCAGTACTTC

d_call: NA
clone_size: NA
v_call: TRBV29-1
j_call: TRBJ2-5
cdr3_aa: CSVGLVLQETQYF
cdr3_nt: TGCAGCGTGGGGTTAGTACTCCAAGAGACCCAGTACTTC

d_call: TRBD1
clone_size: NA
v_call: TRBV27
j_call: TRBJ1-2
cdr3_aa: CASSYRGGYGYTF
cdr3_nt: TGTGCCAGCAGTTACAGGGGAGGCTATGGCTACACCTTC

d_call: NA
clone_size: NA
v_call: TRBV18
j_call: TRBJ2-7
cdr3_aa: CASSPASGADEQYF
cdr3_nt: TGTGCCAGCTCACCGGCGTCAGGGGCGGACGAGCAGTACTTC

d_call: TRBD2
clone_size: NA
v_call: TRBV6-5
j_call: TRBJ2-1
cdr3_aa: CASRSQAGARHEQFF
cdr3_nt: TGTGCCAGCAGGTCCCAAGCGGGGGCGCGGCATGAGCAGTTCTTC

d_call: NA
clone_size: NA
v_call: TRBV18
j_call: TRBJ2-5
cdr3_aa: CASSPRTQQETQYF
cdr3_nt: TGTGCCAGCTCACCGAGAACACAACAAGAGACCCAGTACTTC

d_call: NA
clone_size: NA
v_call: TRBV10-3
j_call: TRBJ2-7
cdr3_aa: CAISEEWYEQYF
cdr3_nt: TGTGCCATCAGTGAGGAATGGTACGAGCAGTACTTC

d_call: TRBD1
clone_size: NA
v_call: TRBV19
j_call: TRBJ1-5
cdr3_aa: CASTETGGNQPQHF
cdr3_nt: TGTGCCAGTACCGAGACAGGGGGCAATCAGCCCCAGCATTTT

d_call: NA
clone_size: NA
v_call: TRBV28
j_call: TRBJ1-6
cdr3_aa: CASAGVGSPLHF
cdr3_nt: TGTGCCAGCGCAGGGGTAGGGTCACCCCTCCACTTT

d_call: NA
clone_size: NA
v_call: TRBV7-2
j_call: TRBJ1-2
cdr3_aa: CASSLTTAYDGYTF
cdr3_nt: TGTGCCAGCAGTCTAACGACGGCTTATGATGGCTACACCTTC

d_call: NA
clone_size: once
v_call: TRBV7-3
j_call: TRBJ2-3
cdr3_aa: CASSLGGAIPDTQYF
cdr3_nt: TGTGCCAGCAGCTTGGGTGGTGCAATCCCAGATACGCAGTATTTT

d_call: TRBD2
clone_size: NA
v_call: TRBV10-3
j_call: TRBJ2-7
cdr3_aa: CAISESISRLAVPYEQYF
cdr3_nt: TGTGCCATCAGTGAGTCGATTTCTCGACTAGCGGTCCCCTACGAGCAGTACTTC

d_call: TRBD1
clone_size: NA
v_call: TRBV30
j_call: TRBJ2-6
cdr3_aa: CARTGVGANVLTF
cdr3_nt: TGTGCCCGGACAGGCGTCGGGGCCAACGTCCTGACTTTC

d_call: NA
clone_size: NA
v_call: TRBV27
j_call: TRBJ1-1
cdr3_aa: CASSLGAVGGEAFF
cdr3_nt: TGTGCCAGCAGTTTGGGGGCCGTAGGGGGTGAAGCTTTCTTT

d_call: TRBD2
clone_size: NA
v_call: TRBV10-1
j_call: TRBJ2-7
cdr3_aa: CASIRSGDSYEQYF
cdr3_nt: TGCGCCAGCATCCGGAGCGGGGACTCCTACGAGCAGTACTTC

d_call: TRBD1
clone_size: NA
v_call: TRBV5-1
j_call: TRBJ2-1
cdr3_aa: CASSLAGGVYNEQFF
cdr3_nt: TGCGCCAGCAGCTTGGCAGGGGGCGTCTACAATGAGCAGTTCTTC

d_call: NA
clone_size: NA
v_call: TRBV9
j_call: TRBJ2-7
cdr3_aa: CASSVGYEQYF
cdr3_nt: TGTGCCAGCAGCGTAGGGTACGAGCAGTACTTC

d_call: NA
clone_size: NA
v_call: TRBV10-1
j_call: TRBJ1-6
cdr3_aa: CASSQDAGRPLHF
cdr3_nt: TGCGCCAGCAGCCAAGATGCGGGGAGACCCCTCCACTTT

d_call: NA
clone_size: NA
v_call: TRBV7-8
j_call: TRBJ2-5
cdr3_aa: CASTLSPRSQETQYF
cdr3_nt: TGTGCCAGCACCTTATCCCCCCGGAGCCAAGAGACCCAGTACTTC

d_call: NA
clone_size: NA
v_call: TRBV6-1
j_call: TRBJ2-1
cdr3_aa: CASSEYSQAVNEQFF
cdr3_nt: TGTGCCAGCAGTGAGTACTCCCAGGCGGTGAATGAGCAGTTCTTC

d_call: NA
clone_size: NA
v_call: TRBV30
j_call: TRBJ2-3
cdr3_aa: CAWSYSRTDTQYF
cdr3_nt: TGTGCCTGGAGTTACTCCCGCACAGATACGCAGTATTTT

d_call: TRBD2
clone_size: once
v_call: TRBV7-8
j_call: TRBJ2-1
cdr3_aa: CASSPGLAGRLPSYNEQFF
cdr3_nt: TGTGCCAGCAGCCCGGGACTAGCGGGACGTTTACCCTCCTACAATGAGCAGTTCTTC

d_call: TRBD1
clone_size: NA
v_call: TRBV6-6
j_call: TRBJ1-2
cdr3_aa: CASSITGDYGYTF
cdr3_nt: TGTGCCAGCAGTATTACAGGGGACTATGGCTACACCTTC

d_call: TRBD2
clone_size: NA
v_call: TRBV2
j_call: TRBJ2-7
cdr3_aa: CASSVTSGSYEQYF
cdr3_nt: TGTGCCAGCAGTGTGACTAGCGGTAGCTACGAGCAGTACTTC

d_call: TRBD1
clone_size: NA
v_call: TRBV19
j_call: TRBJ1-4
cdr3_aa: CASSILGQSNEKLFF
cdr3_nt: TGTGCCAGTAGTATTCTGGGACAGTCTAATGAAAAACTGTTTTTT